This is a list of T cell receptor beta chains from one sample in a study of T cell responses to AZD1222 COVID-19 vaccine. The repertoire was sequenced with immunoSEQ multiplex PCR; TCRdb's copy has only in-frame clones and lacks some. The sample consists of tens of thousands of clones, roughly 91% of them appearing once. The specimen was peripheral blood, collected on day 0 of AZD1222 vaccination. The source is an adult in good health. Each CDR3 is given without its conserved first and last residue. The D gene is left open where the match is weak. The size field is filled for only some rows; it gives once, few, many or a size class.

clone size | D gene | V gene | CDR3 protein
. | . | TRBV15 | ATSRHAGSSNQPQH
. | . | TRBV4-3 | ASSQSTAYNSPLH
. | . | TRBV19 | ASSIDGWGVYEQY
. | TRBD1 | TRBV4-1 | ASSQATGTAGSKEPQH
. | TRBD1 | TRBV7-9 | ASSLATGANYGYT
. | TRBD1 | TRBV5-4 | ASSFTGANEQF
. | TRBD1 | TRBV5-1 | ASSPSGGDNYGYT
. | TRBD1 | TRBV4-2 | ASSHGQGTTGNTIY
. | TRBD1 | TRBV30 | AWRSPGQGSIPTYEQY
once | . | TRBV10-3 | AISDWHLNQPQH
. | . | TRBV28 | ASKVNGNTQY
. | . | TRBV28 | ASSLRERYYGYT
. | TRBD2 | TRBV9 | ASTLAGGPSDEQY
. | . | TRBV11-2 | ASSLAPGPFEQY
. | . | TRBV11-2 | ASSPLRGSYEQY
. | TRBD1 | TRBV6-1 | ASSRDRVGEQY
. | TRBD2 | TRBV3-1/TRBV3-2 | ASSPGLAGGVGTQY
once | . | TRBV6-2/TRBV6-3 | ASSQGNEAF
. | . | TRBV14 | ASSSPLGPNNEQF
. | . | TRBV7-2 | ASSLGGAGAGEQF
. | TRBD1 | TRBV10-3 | AISTGASNEKLF
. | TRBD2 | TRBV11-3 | ASSLEGSGGSTDTQY
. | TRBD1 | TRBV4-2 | ASSQAPDRVNQPQH
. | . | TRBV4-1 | ASSQDDMESSYGYT
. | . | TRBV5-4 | ASSLEVAADYGYT
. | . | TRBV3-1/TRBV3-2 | ASRPRKSGNTGELF
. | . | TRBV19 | ASSLGQNYGYT
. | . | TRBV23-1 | ASSQPRGGPGGIHNEQF
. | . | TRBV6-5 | ASSYNGRETQY
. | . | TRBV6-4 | ASSLTLRSYEQY
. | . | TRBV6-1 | ASSEYRNSGNTIY
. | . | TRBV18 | ASSPLSDMNTEAF
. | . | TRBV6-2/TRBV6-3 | ASSPAYNYGYT